The T cell receptor (beta chain) under discussion was sequenced for a study of cytomegalovirus exposure and HLA in healthy donors. Study-wide background: From donors who were HLA-typed, an early data release held about 89 million unique TCRs.

In its sample, this clone was seen a few times. Germline lookup yields CDR1 LGHNA and CDR2 YSLEER. The CDR3 consists of 12 residues. With 6 bases removed from V and 7 bases from J, the gap between germline ends came to 12 bases. The PCR was carried out with 60 Vbeta primers and 13 Jbeta primers. Using immunoSEQ multiplex PCR, the repertoire was profiled, and TCRdb retains in-frame clones only, with some absent. The sample has 140,000 to 150,000 clones, roughly a tenth seen once; the top ten hold less than 2%. Input material: PBMCs. This chain uses TRBV4-3 with TRBJ1-2; no clear D. This clonotype originated in a male donor in good health and CMV-seronegative. The CDR3 here is CASSYRGAGYTF. CDR3 coding DNA: TGCGCCAGCAGTTATCGGGGAGCTGGCTACACCTTC.